Presented here are 27 T cell receptor beta chains from one specimen sequenced in a study of blood T cells in healthy people across ages. Alongside a J-beta primer mix, a sample-barcoded 5' primer served in a second PCR lasting roughly 7 to 12 cycles. One entry per CDR3 protein, called by TCRdb with MiXCR from the 5' RACE reads. The top ten clones hold 7.9% of a sample with around 1.5 million distinct CDR3 sequences, about 43% of them seen once. What was sequenced was blood. Source of these receptors: a woman between 18 and 29 years old in good health.

The gene calls are TRBV6-1 and TRBJ2-5, with 12 bases matching TRBD2. Matching the DNA end better, TRBJ2-4 makes the J call doubtful. The germline gives CDR1 MNHNS, CDR2 SASEGT. This CDR3 has 15 amino acids. The CDR3 sequence: CASRSTSGSWNIQYF. Written as DNA, the CDR3 is TGTGCCAGCAGGTCGACTAGCGGGAGTTGGAACATTCAGTACTTC.

The chain joins TRBV7-3 to TRBJ2-3; 7 bases match TRBD1. The CDR3 sequence is 17 residues long. CDR1 is SGHTA and CDR2 is FQGTGA in the germline V gene. Unmatched junction bases numbered 11, after V lost 1 base and J lost 4 bases. The CDR3 sequence is CASSLMGSRGSSDTQYF. The DNA of the CDR3 is TGTGCCAGCAGCTTAATGGGTAGCAGGGGGTCTTCAGATACGCAGTATTTT.

This clonotype was observed a handful of times. This chain uses TRBV7-4 with TRBJ1-5, with TRBD1 identical over 11 bases. After removal of 7 bases from V and 1 base from J, the junction contained 12 bases not matched to a gene. Germline assignment: CDR1 SGHVT and CDR2 SQSDAQ. The CDR3 sequence is 18 residues long. In DNA, the CDR3 is TGTGCCAGCAACCGGACAGGGGGCAAGATAGAGAGCAATCAGCCCCAGCATTTT. This translates into CASNRTGGKIESNQPQHF.

V gene TRBV6-2 or TRBV6-3 combines with J gene TRBJ2-5; 7 bases are a match to TRBD2. The CDR3 sequence is 16 residues long. V shed 2 bases, J shed 11 bases, and the junction held 17 bases outside the gene matches. Germline V gene lookup returns CDR1 MNHEY and CDR2 SVGEGT. For the CDR3, the DNA is TGTGCCAGCAGTTACAGCGGGGTGACGCCCTACAATGAGCAGTACTTC. This gives the protein CASSYSGVTPYNEQYF.

The rearrangement joins TRBV2 to TRBJ2-3, with a possible D match to TRBD1 (6 bases). This CDR3 has 14 amino acids. Trimming left V 8 bases short and J 4 bases short, with 16 bases between. Germline V gene data show CDR1 as SNHLY and CDR2 as FYNNEI. The CDR3 region is CASLPGEFPDTQYF. DNA of the CDR3: TGTGCCAGCCTCCCAGGGGAATTCCCAGATACGCAGTATTTT.

CDR3 in amino acids: CASSTTGDSSSPLHF. CDR3 bases: TGTGCCAGCAGCACGACAGGGGACTCAAGTTCACCCCTCCACTTT. The chain uses TRBV6-5 and TRBJ1-6, with 8 bases that match TRBD1. This CDR3 is 15 amino acids long. Germline V gene sequence: CDR1 MNHEY, CDR2 SVGAGI. The junction had 10 bases not matched to a gene; V was cut back by 6 bases and J by 9 bases.

The gene calls are TRBV27 and TRBJ1-1; weak D call: TRBD1 (5 bases). This CDR3 spans 14 amino acids. CDR1 is MNHEY, CDR2 SMNVEV, per germline (reference sequence). V was cut by 6 bases and J by 5 bases, with 16 bases left in between. The CDR3 protein is CASSLGPWGTEAFF. The CDR3 DNA sequence: TGTGCCAGCAGCCTGGGACCTTGGGGGACTGAAGCTTTCTTT.

This clonotype was detected only a few times. V gene TRBV28 combines with J gene TRBJ2-4; D perhaps matches TRBD2 (6 bases). The V end was cut by 7 bases, the J end by 6 bases, with 13 bases between. CDR1 MDHEN and CDR2 SYDVKM come from the germline V gene. The CDR3 totals 13 residues. The CDR3 sequence: CASMGGGRNIQYF. Written as DNA, the CDR3 is TGTGCCAGCATGGGAGGAGGACGAAACATTCAGTACTTC.

Only a few counts were recorded for this clonotype. J is TRBJ2-7 and V is TRBV9; 7 bases are a match to TRBD1. Germline CDR1 and CDR2: SGDLS and YYNGEE. V lost 4 bases, J lost 0 bases, and 10 bases stayed unmatched. The CDR3 contains 16 residues. The CDR3 DNA reads as TGTGCCAGCAGCCCCACGACAGGGATAATCTCCTACGAGCAGTACTTC. It translates to CASSPTTGIISYEQYF.

The rearrangement joins TRBV12-3 or TRBV12-4 to TRBJ2-5, with TRBD1 identical over 7 bases. The CDR3 is 15 residues long. V was pared by 3 bases and J by 1 base, with 5 bases of the junction left unmatched. The CDR3, as DNA: TGTGCCAGCAGTTTGGGGGACAGCCTCCAAGAGACCCAGTACTTC. It translates to CASSLGDSLQETQYF.

V is TRBV7-2 and J is TRBJ2-7; 11 nucleotides align to TRBD1. Germline CDR1 is SGHTA and CDR2 is FQGNSA. The CDR3 length is 16 residues. V lost 3 bases, J lost 6 bases, and 10 bases stayed unmatched. The CDR3 sequence is CASSLSGTGGYGEQYF. The CDR3 DNA follows: TGTGCCAGCAGCTTGTCCGGGACAGGGGGATATGGCGAGCAGTACTTC. The full variable domain, with the rest looked up from reference TRBV7-2 and TRBJ2-7, is GAGVSQSPSNKVTEKGKDVELRCDPISGHTALYWYRQSLGQGLEFLIYFQGNSAPDKSGLPSDRFSAERTGGSVSTLTIQRTQQEDSAVYLCASSLSGTGGYGEQYFGPGTRLTVT.

The rearrangement uses TRBV27 and TRBJ2-6; maybe TRBD2 (5 bases). Trimming shortened V by 7 bases and J by 4 bases, and 11 bases separated the two germline ends. This CDR3 has 14 amino acids. Germline-derived CDR1 and CDR2 are MNHEY and SMNVEV (reference sequence). The CDR3 loop reads CASTTSGGANVLTF. The DNA for the CDR3 is TGTGCCAGCACCACTTCGGGGGGGGCCAACGTCCTGACTTTC.

This rearrangement joins TRBV29-1 to TRBJ2-1, with TRBD1 identical over 8 bases. V trimming: 4 bases; J trimming: 4 bases; junction bases outside the gene matches: 6. The germline CDR1 and CDR2 sequences are SQVTM and ANQGSEA. This CDR3 is 14 amino acids long. CDR3 amino acids: CSVVDRDFYNEQFF. As DNA, the CDR3 is TGCAGCGTTGTGGACAGGGATTTTTACAATGAGCAGTTCTTC.

Only a few counts were recorded for this clonotype. The chain uses TRBV20-1 and TRBJ2-7, with no clear D. This CDR3 spans 12 amino acids. V lost 3 bases, J lost 1 base, and 7 bases lay in between. Germline CDR1 and CDR2: DFQATT and SNEGSKA (reference sequence). The CDR3: CSARVRSYEQYF. The CDR3 DNA follows: TGCAGTGCTAGGGTCAGATCCTACGAGCAGTACTTC.

The chain couples TRBV2 to TRBJ2-2; possible D gene TRBD2, 5 bases. This CDR3 has 13 amino acids. The germline V gene encodes CDR1 SNHLY and CDR2 FYNNEI. Trimming stripped 6 bases from V and 7 bases from J, with 12 bases between. The CDR3 DNA is TGTGCCAGCAGAGCCGGACGGGGCGGGGAGCTGTTTTTT. The encoded protein is CASRAGRGGELFF.

The chain carries TRBV7-2 and TRBJ2-3; the match to TRBD2 covers 7 bases. Germline trimming cut 5 bases from V and 3 bases from J; bases unmatched to any gene: 11. CDR1 SGHTA and CDR2 FQGNSA come from the germline V gene. The CDR3 has 16 amino acids. The CDR3 reads CASSRLGSGATDTQYF. The CDR3 DNA is TGTGCCAGCAGCCGCCTGGGGAGCGGGGCGACAGATACGCAGTATTTT.

This clonotype was seen at least ten times. This rearrangement joins TRBV5-1 to TRBJ2-1, with 9 bases lining up with TRBD2. The V segment lost 0 bases and the J segment 4 bases; nucleotides outside the gene matches: 2. CDR1 is SGHRS and CDR2 is YFSETQ in the germline V gene. The CDR3 is 15 amino acids. CDR3 bases: TGCGCCAGCAGCTTGGGCGGGGGGGATTACAATGAGCAGTTCTTC. This encodes CASSLGGGDYNEQFF.

This clonotype was picked up a small number of times. The V call is TRBV25-1, the J call TRBJ2-7; D could derive from TRBD1 or TRBD2 (5 bases each). Trimming stripped 0 bases from V and 6 bases from J, with 21 bases between. CDR1 and CDR2 from the germline V gene are MGHDK and SYGVNS. The CDR3 has 17 residues. DNA of the CDR3: TGTGCCAGCAGTGAATATGGTCTGGGGGTCCCACCGGTCGAGCAGTACTTC. It encodes CASSEYGLGVPPVEQYF.

The V gene is TRBV30, the J gene TRBJ2-3; 10 bases line up with TRBD2. This CDR3 is built from 13 residues. Germline loops: CDR1 GTSNPN, CDR2 SVGIG (reference sequence). The CDR3 region has the DNA TGTGCAAGAAGCGGGAGGGCCGGGGATACGCAGTATTTT. Protein product: CARSGRAGDTQYF.

This clonotype has only a few counts. The rearrangement uses TRBV5-1 and TRBJ2-1, with D possibly matching TRBD2 (6 bases). Per the germline V gene, CDR1 is SGHRS and CDR2 is YFSETQ. The CDR3 runs to 14 residues. The ends were cut back, 7 bases at V and 0 bases at J, with 11 bases in the middle. The CDR3 nucleotides are TGCGCCAGCTTGGACGGGAGCTCCTACAATGAGCAGTTCTTC. The encoded protein is CASLDGSSYNEQFF.

The chain is built from TRBV20-1 and TRBJ2-5; 9 bases are shared with TRBD2. The CDR3 loop spans 15 amino acids. V trimming: 5 bases; J trimming: 3 bases; junction bases outside the gene matches: 10. From germline, CDR1 is DFQATT and CDR2 SNEGSKA (reference sequence). The CDR3 loop reads CSAPPIAGVKETQYF. The CDR3 DNA sequence: TGCAGTGCTCCCCCCATAGCGGGGGTGAAAGAGACCCAGTACTTC.

CDR3 residues: CSARWGQANSNQPQHF. CDR3 DNA: TGCAGTGCTAGATGGGGACAGGCCAATAGCAATCAGCCCCAGCATTTT. The chain employs TRBV20-1 and TRBJ1-5, with 8 bases fitting TRBD1. Germline CDR1 is DFQATT and CDR2 is SNEGSKA (reference sequence). V was clipped by 2 bases and J by 0 bases; unmatched bases: 6. This CDR3 is built from 16 residues.

The chain couples TRBV12-3 or TRBV12-4 to TRBJ2-5; D unresolved. V was cut by 4 bases and J by 1 base, with 10 bases left in between. This CDR3 is built from 14 residues. CDR3: CASSWRPGQETQYF. The CDR3 nucleotides are TGTGCCAGCAGTTGGCGCCCAGGCCAAGAGACCCAGTACTTC.

This clonotype was seen more than once but under ten times. The V gene is TRBV27, the J gene TRBJ2-4; maybe TRBD2 (5 bases). Germline V gives CDR1 MNHEY, CDR2 SMNVEV (reference sequence). The CDR3 is made up of 10 amino acids. V was shortened by 8 bases and J by 15 bases, with 14 bases between the two germline ends. The CDR3: CASGSGILYF. In nucleotides, the CDR3 is TGTGCCAGCGGATCCGGGATACTGTACTTC.

The CDR3: CASSQGTFPFHEQYF. The CDR3 DNA is TGTGCCAGCAGTCAGGGGACCTTTCCATTCCACGAGCAGTACTTC. The chain combines TRBV6-2 or TRBV6-3 with TRBJ2-7, with D perhaps matching TRBD1 (6 bases). Trimming took off 5 bases at V and 5 bases at J, with 19 bases between the two ends. Germline loops: CDR1 MNHEY, CDR2 SVGEGT. The CDR3 is made up of 15 amino acids.

This clonotype was counted only a few times. The chain uses TRBV12-3 or TRBV12-4 and TRBJ2-6, with unresolved D. The CDR3 consists of 14 residues. V lost 0 bases, J lost 4 bases, and 4 bases lay in between. CDR3 in amino acids: CASSLAGGANVLTF. DNA of the CDR3: TGTGCCAGCAGTTTAGCAGGAGGGGCCAACGTCCTGACTTTC.

The chain combines TRBV7-2 with TRBJ2-5; D may be TRBD1 (6 bases). The V and J ends lost 2 bases and 2 bases respectively, with 15 bases between them. CDR1 SGHTA and CDR2 FQGNSA come from the germline V gene. The CDR3 runs 16 residues. The CDR3 sequence is CASSLSPGRGQETQYF. As DNA, the CDR3 is TGTGCCAGCAGCTTATCCCCCGGTAGGGGGCAAGAGACCCAGTACTTC.